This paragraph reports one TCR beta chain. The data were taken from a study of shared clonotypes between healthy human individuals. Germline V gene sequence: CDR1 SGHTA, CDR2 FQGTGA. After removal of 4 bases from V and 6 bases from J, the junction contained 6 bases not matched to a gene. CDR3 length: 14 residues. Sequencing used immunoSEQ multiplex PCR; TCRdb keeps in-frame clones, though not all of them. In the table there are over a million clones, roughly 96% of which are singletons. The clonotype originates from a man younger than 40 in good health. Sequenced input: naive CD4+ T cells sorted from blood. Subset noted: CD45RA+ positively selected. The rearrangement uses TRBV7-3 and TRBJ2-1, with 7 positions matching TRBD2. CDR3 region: CASSSRGVGNEQFF. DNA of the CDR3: TGTGCCAGCAGCTCTCGGGGGGTTGGCAATGAGCAGTTCTTC.